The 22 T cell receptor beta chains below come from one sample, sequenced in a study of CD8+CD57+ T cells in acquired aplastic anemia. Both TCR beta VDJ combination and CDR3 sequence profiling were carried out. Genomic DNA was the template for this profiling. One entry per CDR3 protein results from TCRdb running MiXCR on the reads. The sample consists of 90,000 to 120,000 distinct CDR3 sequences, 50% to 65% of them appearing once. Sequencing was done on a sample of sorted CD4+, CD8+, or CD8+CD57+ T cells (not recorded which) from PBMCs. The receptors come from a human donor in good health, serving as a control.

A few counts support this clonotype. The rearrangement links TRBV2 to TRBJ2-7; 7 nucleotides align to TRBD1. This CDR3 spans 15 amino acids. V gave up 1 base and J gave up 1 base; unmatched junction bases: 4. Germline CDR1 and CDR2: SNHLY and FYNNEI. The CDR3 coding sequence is TGTGCCAGCAGTGAAGGTGCCAGGGGGTCCTACGAGCAGTACTTC. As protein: CASSEGARGSYEQYF.

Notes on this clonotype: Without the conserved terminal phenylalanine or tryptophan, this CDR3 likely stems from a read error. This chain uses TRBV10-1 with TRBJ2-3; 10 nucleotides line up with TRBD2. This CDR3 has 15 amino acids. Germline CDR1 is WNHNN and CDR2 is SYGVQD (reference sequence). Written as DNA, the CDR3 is TGTGCCAGCAGTGAAGCTAGCGGGGGACCAGATACGCAGTATTCT. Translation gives CASSEASGGPDTQYS.

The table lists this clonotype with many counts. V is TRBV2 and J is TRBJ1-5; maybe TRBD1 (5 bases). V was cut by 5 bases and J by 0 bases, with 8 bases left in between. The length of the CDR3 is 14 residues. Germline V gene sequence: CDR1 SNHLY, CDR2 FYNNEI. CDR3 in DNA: TGTGCCAGCAGTCCGGGGGTTAGCAATCAGCCCCAGCATTTT. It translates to CASSPGVSNQPQHF.

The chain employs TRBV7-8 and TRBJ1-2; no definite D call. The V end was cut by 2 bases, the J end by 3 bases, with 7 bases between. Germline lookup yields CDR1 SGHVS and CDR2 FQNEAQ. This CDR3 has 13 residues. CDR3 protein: CASSLWTDYGYTF. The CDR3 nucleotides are TGTGCCAGCAGCTTATGGACGGACTATGGCTACACCTTC.

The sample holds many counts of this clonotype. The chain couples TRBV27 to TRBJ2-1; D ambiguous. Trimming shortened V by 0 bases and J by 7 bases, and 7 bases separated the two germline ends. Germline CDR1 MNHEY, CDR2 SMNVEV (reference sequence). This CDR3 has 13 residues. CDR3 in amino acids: CASSLSQLNEQFF. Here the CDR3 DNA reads TGTGCCAGCAGTTTATCGCAATTGAATGAGCAGTTCTTC.

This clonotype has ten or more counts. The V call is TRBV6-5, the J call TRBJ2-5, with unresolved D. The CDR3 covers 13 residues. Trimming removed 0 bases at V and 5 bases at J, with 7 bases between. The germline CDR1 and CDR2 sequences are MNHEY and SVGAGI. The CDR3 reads CASSYSIRETQYF. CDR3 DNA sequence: TGTGCCAGCAGTTACTCCATCAGGGAGACCCAGTACTTC.

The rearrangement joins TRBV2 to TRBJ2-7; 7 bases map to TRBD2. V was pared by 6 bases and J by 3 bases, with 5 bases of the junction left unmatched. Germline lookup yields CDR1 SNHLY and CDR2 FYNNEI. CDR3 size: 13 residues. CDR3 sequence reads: CASSSGALYEQYF. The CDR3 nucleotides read TGTGCCAGCAGCAGCGGGGCCCTCTACGAGCAGTACTTC.

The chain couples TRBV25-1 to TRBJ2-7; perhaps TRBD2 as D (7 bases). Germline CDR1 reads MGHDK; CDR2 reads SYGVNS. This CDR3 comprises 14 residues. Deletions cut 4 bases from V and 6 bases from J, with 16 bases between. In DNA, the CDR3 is TGTGCCAGCAGTGGGGGGGGCGGAAGCGGCGAGCAGTACTTC. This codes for CASSGGGGSGEQYF.

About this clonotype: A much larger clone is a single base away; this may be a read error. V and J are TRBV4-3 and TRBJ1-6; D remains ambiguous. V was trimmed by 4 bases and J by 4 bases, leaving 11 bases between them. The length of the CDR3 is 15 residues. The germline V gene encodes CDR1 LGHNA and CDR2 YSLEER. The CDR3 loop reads CASSPFLQYNSPLHF. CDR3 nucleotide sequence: TGCGCCAGCAGCCCCTTCCTGCAGTATAATTCACCCCTCCACTTT.

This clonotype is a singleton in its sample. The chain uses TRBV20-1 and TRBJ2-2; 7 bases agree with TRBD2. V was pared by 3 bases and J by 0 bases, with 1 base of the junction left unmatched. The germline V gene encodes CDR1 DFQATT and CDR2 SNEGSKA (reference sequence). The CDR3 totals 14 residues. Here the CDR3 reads CSARGRANTGELFF. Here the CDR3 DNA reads TGCAGTGCTAGGGGGAGGGCGAACACCGGGGAGCTGTTTTTT.

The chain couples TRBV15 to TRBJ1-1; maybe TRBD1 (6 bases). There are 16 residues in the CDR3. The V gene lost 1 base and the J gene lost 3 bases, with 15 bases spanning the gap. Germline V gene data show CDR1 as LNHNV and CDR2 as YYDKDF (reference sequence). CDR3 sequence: CATSRVPGATHTEAFF. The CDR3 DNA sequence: TGTGCCACCAGCAGAGTGCCGGGGGCCACTCACACTGAAGCTTTCTTT. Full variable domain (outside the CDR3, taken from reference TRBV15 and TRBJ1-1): DAMVIQNPRYQVTQFGKPVTLSCSQTLNHNVMYWYQQKSSQAPKLLFHYYDKDFNNEADTPDNFQSRRPNTSFCFLDIRSPGLGDTAMYLCATSRVPGATHTEAFFGQGTRLTVV.

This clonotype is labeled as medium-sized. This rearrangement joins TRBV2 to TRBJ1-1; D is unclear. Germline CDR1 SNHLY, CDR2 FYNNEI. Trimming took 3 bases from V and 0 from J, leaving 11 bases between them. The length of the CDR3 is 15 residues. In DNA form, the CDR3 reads TGTGCCAGCAGTGATCAAGAGCCGATGAACACTGAAGCTTTCTTT. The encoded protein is CASSDQEPMNTEAFF.

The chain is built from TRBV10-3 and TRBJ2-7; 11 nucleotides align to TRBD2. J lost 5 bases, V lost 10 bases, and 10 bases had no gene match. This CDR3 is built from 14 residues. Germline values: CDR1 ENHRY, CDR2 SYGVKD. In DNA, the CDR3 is TGTGCCAGCAGGCCGGGACTAGCGGCCCACGAGCAGTACTTC. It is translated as CASRPGLAAHEQYF.

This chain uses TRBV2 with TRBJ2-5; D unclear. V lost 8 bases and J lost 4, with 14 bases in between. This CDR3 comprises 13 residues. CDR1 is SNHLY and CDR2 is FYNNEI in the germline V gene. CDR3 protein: CASGPDLPETQYF. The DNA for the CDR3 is TGTGCCAGCGGACCCGACCTACCAGAGACCCAGTACTTC.

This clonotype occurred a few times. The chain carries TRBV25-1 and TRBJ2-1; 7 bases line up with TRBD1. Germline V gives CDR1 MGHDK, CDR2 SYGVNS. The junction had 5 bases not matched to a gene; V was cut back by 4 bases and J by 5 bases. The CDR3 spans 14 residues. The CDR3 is CASSAAQGDNEQFF. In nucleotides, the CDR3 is TGTGCCAGCAGTGCAGCGCAGGGGGACAATGAGCAGTTCTTC. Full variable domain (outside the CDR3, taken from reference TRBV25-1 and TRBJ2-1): EADIYQTPRYLVIGTGKKITLECSQTMGHDKMYWYQQDPGMELHLIHYSYGVNSTEKGDLSSESTVSRIRTEHFPLTLESARPSHTSQYLCASSAAQGDNEQFFGPGTRLTVL.

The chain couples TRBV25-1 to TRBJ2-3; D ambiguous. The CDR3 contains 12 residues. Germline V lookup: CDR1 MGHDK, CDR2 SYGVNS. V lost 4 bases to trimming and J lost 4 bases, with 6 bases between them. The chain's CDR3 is CASSVLADTQYF. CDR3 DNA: TGTGCCAGCAGTGTGTTGGCAGATACGCAGTATTTT.

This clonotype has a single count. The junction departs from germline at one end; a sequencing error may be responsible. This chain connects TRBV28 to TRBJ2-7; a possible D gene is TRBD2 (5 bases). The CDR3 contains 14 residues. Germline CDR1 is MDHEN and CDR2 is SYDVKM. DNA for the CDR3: TGTGCCAGCTCACCGGGAAATGTCTCCTACGAGCAGTGCTTC. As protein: CASSPGNVSYEQCF.

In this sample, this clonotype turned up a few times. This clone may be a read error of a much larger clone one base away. The CDR3 region is CASPGTEKSPLHF. CDR3 DNA: TGTGCCAGCCCCGGGACAGAGAAATCACCCCTCCACTTT. This chain uses TRBV6-2 or TRBV6-3 with TRBJ1-6; 7 nucleotides align to TRBD1. This CDR3 is 13 amino acids long. J was trimmed by 10 bases and V by 8 bases; bases with no gene match: 8. The germline gives CDR1 MNHEY, CDR2 SVGEGT.

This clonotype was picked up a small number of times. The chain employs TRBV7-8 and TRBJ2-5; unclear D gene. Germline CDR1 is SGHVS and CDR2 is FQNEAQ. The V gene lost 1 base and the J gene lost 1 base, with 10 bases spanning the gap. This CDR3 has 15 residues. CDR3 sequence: CASSLVLGSQETQYF. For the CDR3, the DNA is TGTGCCAGCAGCTTAGTTTTGGGCTCCCAAGAGACCCAGTACTTC.

CDR3 DNA sequence: TGTGCCAGTAGAGAACACTCACAGGGAAGCAATCAGCCCCAGCATTTT. Translated: CASREHSQGSNQPQHF. The chain employs TRBV19 and TRBJ1-5; possibly TRBD1 for D (6 bases). The V end lost 6 bases, the J end lost 1 base, and 16 bases lay between the germline ends. The CDR3 contains 16 residues. Germline V gives CDR1 LNHDA, CDR2 SQIVND (reference sequence).

CDR3 DNA sequence: TGTGCCACCAGTGACCAACAGAGGGGCTACACCTTC. It yields the protein CATSDQQRGYTF. The chain links TRBV24-1 to TRBJ1-2; no firm D call. Trimming pared 4 bases from V and 8 bases from J, leaving 10 bases between. Germline V lookup: CDR1 KGHDR, CDR2 SFDVKD. The CDR3 consists of 12 residues.

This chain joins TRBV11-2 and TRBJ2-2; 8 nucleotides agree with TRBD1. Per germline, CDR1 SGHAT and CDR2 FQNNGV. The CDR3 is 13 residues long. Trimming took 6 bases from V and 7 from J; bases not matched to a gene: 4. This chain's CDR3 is CASRTGVDGELFF. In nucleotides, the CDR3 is TGTGCCAGCAGGACAGGGGTGGACGGGGAGCTGTTTTTT.